This T cell receptor (beta chain) is from a study of cytomegalovirus exposure and HLA in healthy donors. Primers for the PCR totalled 60 Vbeta and 13 Jbeta. The repertoire was sequenced with immunoSEQ multiplex PCR; TCRdb's copy has only in-frame clones and lacks some. The sample holds around 52,000 clones. There are 15 residues in the CDR3. The germline CDR1 and CDR2 sequences are MNHNY and SVGAGI (reference sequence). Trimming removed 0 bases at V and 6 bases at J, with 13 bases between. The chain has TRBV6-6 and TRBJ2-3; TRBD2 might be the D (6 bases). The receptor was derived from a man aged 40-49 years in good health and CMV-seropositive. The sample was PBMCs. Here the CDR3 reads CASSYSEGRLDTQYF. In DNA, the CDR3 is TGTGCCAGCAGTTACTCGGAGGGTCGACTGGATACGCAGTATTTT.